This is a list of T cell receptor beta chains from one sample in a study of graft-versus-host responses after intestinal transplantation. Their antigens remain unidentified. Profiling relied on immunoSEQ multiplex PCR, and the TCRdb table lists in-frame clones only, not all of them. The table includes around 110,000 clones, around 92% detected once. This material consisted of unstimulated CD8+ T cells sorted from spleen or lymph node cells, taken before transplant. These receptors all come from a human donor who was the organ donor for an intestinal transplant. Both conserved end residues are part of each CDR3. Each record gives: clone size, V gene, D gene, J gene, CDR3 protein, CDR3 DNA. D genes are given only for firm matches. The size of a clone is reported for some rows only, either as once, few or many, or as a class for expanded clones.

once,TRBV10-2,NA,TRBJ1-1,CASSSATGKFGAFF,TGCGCCAGCAGTTCCGCTACAGGGAAATTTGGAGCTTTCTTT
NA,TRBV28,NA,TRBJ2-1,CASSSDYNEQFF,TGTGCCAGCAGTTCGGACTACAATGAGCAGTTCTTC
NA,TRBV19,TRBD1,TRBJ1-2,CASRNNHRGLGYTF,TGTGCCAGTAGAAATAACCACAGGGGTTTGGGCTACACCTTC
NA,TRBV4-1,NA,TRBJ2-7,CASSQRDGSYEQYF,TGCGCCAGCAGCCAAAGAGACGGGTCCTACGAGCAGTACTTC
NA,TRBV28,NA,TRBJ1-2,CASSLANYGYTF,TGTGCCAGCAGTTTAGCAAACTATGGCTACACCTTC
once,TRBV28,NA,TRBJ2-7,CASSLGSYEQYF,TGTGCCAGCAGTTTAGGCTCCTACGAGCAGTACTTC
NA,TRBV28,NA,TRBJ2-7,CASSSRTDALAEQYF,TGTGCCAGCAGTTCCAGGACGGATGCCCTCGCCGAGCAGTACTTC
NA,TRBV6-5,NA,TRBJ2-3,CASSEPGDTDTQYF,TGTGCCAGCAGCGAACCGGGTGACACAGATACGCAGTATTTT
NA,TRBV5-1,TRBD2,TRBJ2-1,CASSQRLAGGPVPYNEQFF,TGCGCCAGCAGCCAACGACTAGCGGGAGGGCCTGTGCCCTACAATGAGCAGTTCTTC
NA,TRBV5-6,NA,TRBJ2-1,CASSLGTSTYNEQFF,TGTGCCAGCAGCTTGGGGACATCTACCTACAATGAGCAGTTCTTC
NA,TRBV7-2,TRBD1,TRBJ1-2,CASSLGTGVDYGYTF,TGTGCCAGCAGCTTGGGGACAGGGGTCGACTATGGCTACACCTTC
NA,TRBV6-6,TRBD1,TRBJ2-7,CASSSWDRAFYEQYF,TGTGCCAGCAGTTCGTGGGACAGAGCCTTCTACGAGCAGTACTTC
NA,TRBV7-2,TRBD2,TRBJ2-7,CASSLVAGVLSEQYF,TGTGCCAGCAGCCTAGTAGCGGGGGTCCTTTCCGAGCAGTACTTC
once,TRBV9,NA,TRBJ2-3,CASSVTGTSTDTQYF,TGTGCCAGCAGCGTCACAGGGACTAGCACAGATACGCAGTATTTT
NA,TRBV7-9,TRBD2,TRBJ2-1,CASSSLTSGPYNEQFF,TGTGCCAGCAGCTCGCTGACTAGCGGGCCTTACAATGAGCAGTTCTTC
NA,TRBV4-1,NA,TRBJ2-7,CASSQDIAYEQYF,TGTGCCAGCAGCCAAGATATAGCCTACGAGCAGTACTTC
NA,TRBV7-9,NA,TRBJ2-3,CASSLAAFTDTQYF,TGTGCCAGCAGCTTAGCGGCATTCACAGATACGCAGTATTTT
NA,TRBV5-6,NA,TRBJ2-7,CASSSTTGEQYF,TGTGCCAGCAGCTCAACGACGGGCGAGCAGTACTTC
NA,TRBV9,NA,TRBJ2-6,CASSVNLAGSGANVLTF,TGTGCCAGCAGCGTAAACCTGGCCGGGTCCGGGGCCAACGTCCTGACTTTC
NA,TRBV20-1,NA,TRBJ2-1,CSASPSNEQFF,TGCAGTGCTAGTCCTAGCAATGAGCAGTTCTTC
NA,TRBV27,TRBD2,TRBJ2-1,CASSLGFLAGSEQFF,TGTGCCAGCAGTTTAGGGTTCCTAGCGGGATCTGAGCAGTTCTTC
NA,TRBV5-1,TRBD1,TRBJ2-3,CASSLLPPGQVIPRGTDTQYF,TGCGCCAGCAGCTTATTACCTCCGGGACAGGTTATCCCACGGGGCACAGATACGCAGTATTTT
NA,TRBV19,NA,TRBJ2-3,CASSYGDTQYF,TGTGCCAGTAGCTACGGAGATACGCAGTATTTT
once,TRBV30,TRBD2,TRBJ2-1,CAWGLGGIEQFF,TGTGCCTGGGGACTAGGAGGAATAGAGCAGTTCTTC
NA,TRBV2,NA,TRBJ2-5,CASSERGHPKGRETQYF,TGTGCCAGCAGTGAACGCGGACACCCGAAAGGAAGGGAGACCCAGTACTTC
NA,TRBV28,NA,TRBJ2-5,CASTLQETQYF,TGTGCCAGCACCCTTCAAGAGACCCAGTACTTC
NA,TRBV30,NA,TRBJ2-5,CAWSDLGGQETQYF,TGTGCCTGGAGCGACCTCGGGGGCCAAGAGACCCAGTACTTC
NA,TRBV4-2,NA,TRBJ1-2,CASSQEGVENYGYTF,TGTGCCAGCAGCCAAGAAGGTGTAGAGAACTATGGCTACACCTTC
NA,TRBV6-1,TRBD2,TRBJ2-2,CASSEWTGLVHPGELFF,TGTGCCAGCAGTGAATGGACCGGACTAGTTCACCCCGGGGAGCTGTTTTTT
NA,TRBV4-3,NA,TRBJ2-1,CASSQGRIAAYNEQFF,TGCGCCAGCAGCCAAGGAAGGATAGCGGCCTACAATGAGCAGTTCTTC
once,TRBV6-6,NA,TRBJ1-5,CASSYGGANQPQHF,TGTGCCAGCAGTTATGGGGGGGCCAATCAGCCCCAGCATTTT
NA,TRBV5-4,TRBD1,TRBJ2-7,CASSSGTGNYEQYF,TGTGCCAGCAGCTCCGGGACAGGCAACTACGAGCAGTACTTC
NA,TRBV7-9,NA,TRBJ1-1,CASSPVDTEAFF,TGTGCCAGCAGCCCCGTGGACACTGAAGCTTTCTTT
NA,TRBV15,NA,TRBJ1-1,CATSTYSLADTEAFF,TGTGCCACCAGCACCTACAGCCTAGCGGACACTGAAGCTTTCTTT
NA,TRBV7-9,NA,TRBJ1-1,CASSPDRYYTEAFF,TGTGCCAGCAGCCCGGACAGATATTACACTGAAGCTTTCTTT
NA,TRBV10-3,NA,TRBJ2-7,CAISEGDRRFYEQYF,TGTGCCATCAGTGAGGGCGACCGAAGGTTCTACGAGCAGTACTTC
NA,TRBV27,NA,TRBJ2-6,CASSFSGAGANVLTF,TGTGCCAGCAGTTTCTCGGGAGCTGGGGCCAACGTCCTGACTTTC
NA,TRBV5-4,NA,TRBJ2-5,CASSFTFQETQYF,TGTGCCAGCAGCTTTACCTTCCAAGAGACCCAGTACTTC
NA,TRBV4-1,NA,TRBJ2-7,CASSQGLSYEQYF,TGCGCCAGCAGCCAAGGTCTTTCCTACGAGCAGTACTTC
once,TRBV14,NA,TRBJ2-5,CASSQGTGAQYF,TGTGCCAGCAGCCAGGGTACTGGAGCCCAGTACTTC
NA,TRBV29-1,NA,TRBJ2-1,CSARGSEQFF,TGCAGCGCCAGAGGGAGTGAGCAGTTCTTC
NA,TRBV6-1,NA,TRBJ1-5,CASSEMEGVLGQPQHF,TGTGCCAGCAGTGAAATGGAGGGGGTCCTTGGACAGCCCCAGCATTTT
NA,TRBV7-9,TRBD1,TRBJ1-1,CASSLQGATEAFF,TGTGCCAGCAGCTTGCAGGGGGCCACTGAAGCTTTCTTT
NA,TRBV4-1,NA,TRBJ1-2,CASSQEALGYGYTF,TGCGCCAGCAGCCAAGAGGCGTTGGGCTATGGCTACACCTTC
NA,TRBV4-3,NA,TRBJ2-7,CASSQAQGIYEQYF,TGCGCCAGCAGCCAAGCCCAGGGCATTTACGAGCAGTACTTC
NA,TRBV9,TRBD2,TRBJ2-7,CASSVATSPGEEQYF,TGTGCCAGCAGCGTAGCGACTAGCCCTGGCGAGGAGCAGTACTTC
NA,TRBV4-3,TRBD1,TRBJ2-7,CASSLYRGWDYEQYF,TGCGCCAGCAGCCTTTACAGGGGTTGGGACTACGAGCAGTACTTC
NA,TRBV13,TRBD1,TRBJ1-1,CASSFGTGNTEAFF,TGTGCCAGCAGCTTCGGGACAGGGAACACTGAAGCTTTCTTT
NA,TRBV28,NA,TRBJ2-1,CASSPHRTDYNEQFF,TGTGCCAGCAGTCCACACAGGACAGACTACAATGAGCAGTTCTTC
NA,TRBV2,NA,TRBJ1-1,CASSPTMGRSEAFF,TGTGCCAGCAGTCCGACAATGGGACGCAGTGAAGCTTTCTTT
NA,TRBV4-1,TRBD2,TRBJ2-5,CASSVAGGPGETQYF,TGCGCCAGCAGCGTCGCGGGGGGGCCCGGTGAGACCCAGTACTTC
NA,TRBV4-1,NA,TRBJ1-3,CASSQASNSGNTIYF,TGCGCCAGCAGCCAAGCTTCGAACTCTGGAAACACCATATATTTT
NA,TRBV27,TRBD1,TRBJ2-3,CASSLSRQGTQYF,TGTGCCAGCAGTTTATCCAGACAGGGCACGCAGTATTTT
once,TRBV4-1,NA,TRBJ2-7,CASSQVSETPWGEQYF,TGCGCCAGCAGCCAAGTTAGCGAGACCCCCTGGGGCGAGCAGTACTTC
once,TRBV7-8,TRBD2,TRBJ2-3,CASSSEEGLAGDTQYF,TGTGCCAGCAGCTCCGAGGAGGGACTAGCGGGGGATACGCAGTATTTT
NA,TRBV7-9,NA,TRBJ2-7,CASSLELYSYEQYF,TGTGCCAGCAGCTTAGAGCTATACTCTTACGAGCAGTACTTC
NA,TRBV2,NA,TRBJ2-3,CASSDGPTDTQYF,TGTGCCAGCAGTGATGGGCCCACAGATACGCAGTATTTT